The clone carrying this T cell receptor beta chain turned up a few times. This record comes from a study of sequential checkpoint blockade in melanoma. Overall study: Patients were randomized 1:1 to nivolumab-then-ipilimumab or ipilimumab-then-nivolumab first-line. Maintenance nivolumab came after either treatment sequence.

The sample's treatment: randomized to nivolumab then ipilimumab (arm A) or the reverse (arm B). Some clones are missing from TCRdb's copy, which holds only in-frame ones; the method was immunoSEQ multiplex PCR. The table records approximately 8,400 clones, just under 65% of them present only once. CDR1 and CDR2 (germline): SGHVS, FQNEAQ. CDR3 length equals 16 residues. The junction had 12 bases not matched to a gene; V was cut back by 4 bases and J by 4 bases. The origin of this receptor is a human patient with melanoma. Some clones in this sample may be carry-over from other donors' samples. Material: CD8+ T cells sorted from blood (inferred from file names), obtained from a patient given nivolumab and ipilimumab in sequence. The chain carries TRBV7-8 and TRBJ2-5; 7 bases align to TRBD2. The CDR3: CASSSDPGGILETQYF. CDR3 in DNA: TGTGCCAGCAGCTCAGATCCCGGGGGGATTTTAGAGACCCAGTACTTC. The variable domain in full, with the rest retrieved from reference TRBV7-8 and TRBJ2-5, is GAGVSQSPRYKVAKRGQDVALRCDPISGHVSLFWYQQALGQGPEFLTYFQNEAQLDKSGLPSDRFFAERPEGSVSTLKIQRTQQEDSAVYLCASSSDPGGILETQYFGPGTRLLVL.